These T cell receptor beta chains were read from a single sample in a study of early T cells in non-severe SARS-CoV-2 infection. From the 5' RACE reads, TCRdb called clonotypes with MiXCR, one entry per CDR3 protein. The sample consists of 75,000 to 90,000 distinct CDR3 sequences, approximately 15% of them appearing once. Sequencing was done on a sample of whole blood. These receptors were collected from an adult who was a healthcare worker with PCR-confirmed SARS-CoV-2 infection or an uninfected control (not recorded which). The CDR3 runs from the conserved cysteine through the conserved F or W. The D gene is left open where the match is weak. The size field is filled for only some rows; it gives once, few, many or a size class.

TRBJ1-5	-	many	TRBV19	CASSREINQPQHF	TGTGCCAGTAGTAGGGAGATCAATCAGCCCCAGCATTTT
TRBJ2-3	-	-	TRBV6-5	CASRRDGLNTDTQYF	TGTGCCAGCAGACGGGACGGACTAAACACAGATACGCAGTATTTT
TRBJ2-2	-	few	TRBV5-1	CASSLAGAGNTGELFF	TGCGCCAGCAGCTTGGCCGGGGCAGGAAACACCGGGGAGCTGTTTTTT
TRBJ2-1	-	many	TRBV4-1	CASRGEGRRRNEQFF	TGCGCCAGCAGGGGCGAGGGCCGGAGGCGGAATGAGCAGTTCTTC
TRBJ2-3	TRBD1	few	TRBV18	CASSPRSQGEIYTQYF	TGTGCCAGCTCACCACGGTCACAGGGGGAGATATATACGCAGTATTTT
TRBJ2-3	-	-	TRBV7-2	CASSFREDTQYF	TGTGCCAGCAGCTTCCGGGAAGATACGCAGTATTTT
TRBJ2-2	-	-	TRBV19	CASTYTGELFF	TGTGCCAGTACGTACACCGGGGAGCTGTTTTTT
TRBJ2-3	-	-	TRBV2	CASSGLSTTDTQYF	TGTGCCAGCAGTGGACTTTCAACCACAGATACGCAGTATTTT
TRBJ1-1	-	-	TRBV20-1	CIATRGLLRTEAFF	TGCATTGCCACCCGAGGGTTGCTAAGGACTGAAGCTTTCTTT
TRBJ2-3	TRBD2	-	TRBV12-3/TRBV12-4	CASSLMRLAEAQF	TGTGCCAGCAGTTTAATGCGACTAGCGGAGGCTCAATTT
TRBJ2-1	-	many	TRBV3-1	CASSQWSYDEQFF	TGTGCCAGCAGCCAGTGGTCCTATGATGAGCAGTTCTTC
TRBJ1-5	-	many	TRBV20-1	CSARVGGYQPQHF	TGCAGTGCTAGAGTGGGAGGCTATCAGCCCCAGCATTTT
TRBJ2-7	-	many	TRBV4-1	CASSQPAGIEQYF	TGCGCCAGCAGCCAACCGGCGGGGATCGAGCAGTACTTC
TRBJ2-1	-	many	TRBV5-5	CASSAGGAYNEQFF	TGTGCCAGCAGCGCCGGAGGGGCCTACAATGAGCAGTTCTTC
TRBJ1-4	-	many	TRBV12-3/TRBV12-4	CASSSTGINEKLFF	TGTGCCAGCAGTTCTACAGGGATAAATGAAAAACTGTTTTTT
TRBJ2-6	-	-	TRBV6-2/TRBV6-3	CASSYAFSGANVLTF	TGTGCCAGCAGTTACGCCTTCTCTGGGGCCAACGTCCTGACTTTC
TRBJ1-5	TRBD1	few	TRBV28	CASSPRDRGPNQPQHF	TGTGCCAGCAGCCCCAGAGACAGGGGGCCTAATCAGCCCCAGCATTTT